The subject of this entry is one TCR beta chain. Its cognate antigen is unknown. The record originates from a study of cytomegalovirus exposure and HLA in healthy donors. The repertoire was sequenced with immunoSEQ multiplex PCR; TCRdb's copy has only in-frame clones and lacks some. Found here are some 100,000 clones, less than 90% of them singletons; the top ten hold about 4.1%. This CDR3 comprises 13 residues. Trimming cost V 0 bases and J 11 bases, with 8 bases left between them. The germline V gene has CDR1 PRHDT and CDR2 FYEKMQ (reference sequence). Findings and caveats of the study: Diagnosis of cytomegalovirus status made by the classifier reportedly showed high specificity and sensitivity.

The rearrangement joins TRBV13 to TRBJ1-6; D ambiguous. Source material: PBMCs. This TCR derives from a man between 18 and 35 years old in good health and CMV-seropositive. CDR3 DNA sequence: TGTGCCAGCAGCTTAGGCCGGTATACACCCCTCCACTTT. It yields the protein CASSLGRYTPLHF.